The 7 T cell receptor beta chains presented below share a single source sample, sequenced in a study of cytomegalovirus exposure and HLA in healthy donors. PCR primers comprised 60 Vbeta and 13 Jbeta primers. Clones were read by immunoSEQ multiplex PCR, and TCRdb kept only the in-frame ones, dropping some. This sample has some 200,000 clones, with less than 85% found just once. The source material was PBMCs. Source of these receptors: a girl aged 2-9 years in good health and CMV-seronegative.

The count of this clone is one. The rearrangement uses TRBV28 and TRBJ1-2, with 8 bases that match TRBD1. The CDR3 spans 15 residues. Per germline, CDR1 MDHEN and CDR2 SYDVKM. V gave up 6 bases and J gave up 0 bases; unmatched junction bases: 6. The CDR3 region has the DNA TGTGCCAGCAGGCGGACAGGGTCGGCTAACTATGGCTACACCTTC. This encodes CASRRTGSANYGYTF.

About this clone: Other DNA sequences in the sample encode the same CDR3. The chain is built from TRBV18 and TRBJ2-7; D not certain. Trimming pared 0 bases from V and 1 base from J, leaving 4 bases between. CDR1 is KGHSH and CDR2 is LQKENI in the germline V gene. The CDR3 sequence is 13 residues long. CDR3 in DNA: TGTGCCAGCTCACCACCTTCGTCCTACGAGCAGTACTTC. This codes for CASSPPSSYEQYF.

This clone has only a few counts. In nucleotides, the CDR3 is TGTGCCAGCAGCTCGCTTGACAGGGTGGGCTATGGCTACACCTTC. Translation: CASSSLDRVGYGYTF. This sequence joins TRBV7-2 and TRBJ1-2, with 7 bases matching TRBD1. The CDR3 consists of 15 residues. Germline V gene sequence: CDR1 SGHTA, CDR2 FQGNSA. Trimming cost V 4 bases and J 4 bases; bases outside gene matches: 9.

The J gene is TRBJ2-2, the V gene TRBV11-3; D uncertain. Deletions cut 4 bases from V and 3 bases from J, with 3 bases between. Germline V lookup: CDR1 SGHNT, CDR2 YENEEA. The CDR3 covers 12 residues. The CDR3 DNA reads TGTGCCAGCAGCTCGTACACCGGGGAGCTGTTTTTT. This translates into CASSSYTGELFF.

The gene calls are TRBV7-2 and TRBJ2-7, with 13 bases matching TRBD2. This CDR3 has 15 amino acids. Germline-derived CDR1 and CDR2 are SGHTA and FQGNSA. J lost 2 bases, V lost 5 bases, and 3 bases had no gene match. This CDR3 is CASSRGTSGAYEQYF. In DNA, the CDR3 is TGTGCCAGCAGCCGAGGGACTAGCGGGGCCTACGAGCAGTACTTC.

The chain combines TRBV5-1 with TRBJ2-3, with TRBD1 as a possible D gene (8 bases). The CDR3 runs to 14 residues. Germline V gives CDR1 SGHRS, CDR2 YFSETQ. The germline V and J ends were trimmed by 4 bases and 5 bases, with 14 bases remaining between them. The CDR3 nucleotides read TGCGCCAGCAGCGACACAGGGGGGGTAGATACGCAGTATTTT. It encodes CASSDTGGVDTQYF.

The CDR3 nucleotides read TGTGCCAGCAGCCACCAGGGGTTGATGGCCTACGAGCAGTACTTC. Translating it yields CASSHQGLMAYEQYF. V usage is TRBV7-8 and J usage is TRBJ2-7, with a weak D call TRBD1 (6 bases). CDR3 length equals 15 residues. Germline V lookup: CDR1 SGHVS, CDR2 FQNEAQ. Between the trimmed V and J ends, which lost 5 bases and 2 bases, there was a span of 16 bases.